This T cell receptor (beta chain) was identified in a study of T cell changes during pregnancy in multiple sclerosis. The CDR3 consists of 15 residues. V was clipped by 6 bases and J by 8 bases; unmatched bases: 7. The germline V gene has CDR1 SNHLY and CDR2 FYNNEI. Some clones are missing from TCRdb's copy, which holds only in-frame ones; the method was immunoSEQ multiplex PCR. The sample lists over 35,000 clones; approximately 94% were seen once. Sequenced material: CD4+ T cells from peripheral blood mononuclear cells, taken in the second trimester of pregnancy. V is TRBV2 and J is TRBJ2-1; 13 bases are a match to TRBD2. This clonotype was obtained from a female donor with multiple sclerosis, enrolled in a pregnancy study. In nucleotides, the CDR3 is TGTGCCAGCAGCCTACTAGCGGGAGGGTGGGATGAGCAGTTCTTC. Its translation: CASSLLAGGWDEQFF.